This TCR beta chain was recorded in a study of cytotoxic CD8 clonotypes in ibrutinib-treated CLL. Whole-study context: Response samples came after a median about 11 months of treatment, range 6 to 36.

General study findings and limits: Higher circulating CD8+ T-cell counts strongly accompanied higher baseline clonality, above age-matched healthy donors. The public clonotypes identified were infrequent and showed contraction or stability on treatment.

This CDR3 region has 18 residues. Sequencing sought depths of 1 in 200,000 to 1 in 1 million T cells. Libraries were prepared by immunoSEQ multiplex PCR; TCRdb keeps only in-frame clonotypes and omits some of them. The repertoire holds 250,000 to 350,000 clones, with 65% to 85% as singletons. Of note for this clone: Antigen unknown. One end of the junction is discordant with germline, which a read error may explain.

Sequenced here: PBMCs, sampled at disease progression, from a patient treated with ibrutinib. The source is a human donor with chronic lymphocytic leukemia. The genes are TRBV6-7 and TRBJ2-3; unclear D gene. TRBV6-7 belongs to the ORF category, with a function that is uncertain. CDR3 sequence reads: CASNYSIPPTPSTDTQYF. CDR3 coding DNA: TGTGCCAGCAATTACTCGATTCCACCAACCCCTAGCACAGATACGCAGTATTTT.